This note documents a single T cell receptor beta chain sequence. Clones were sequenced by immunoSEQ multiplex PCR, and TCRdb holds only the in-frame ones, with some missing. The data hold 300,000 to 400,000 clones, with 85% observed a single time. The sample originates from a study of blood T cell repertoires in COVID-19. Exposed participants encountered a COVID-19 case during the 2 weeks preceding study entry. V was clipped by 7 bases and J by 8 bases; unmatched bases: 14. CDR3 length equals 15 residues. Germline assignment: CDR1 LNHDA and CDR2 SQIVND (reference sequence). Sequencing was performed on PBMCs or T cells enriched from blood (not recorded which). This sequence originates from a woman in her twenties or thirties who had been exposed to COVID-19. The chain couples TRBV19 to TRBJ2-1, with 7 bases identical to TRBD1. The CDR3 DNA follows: TGTGCCAGTAAACCTAGACAGGGATTTGTAGATGAGCAGTTCTTC. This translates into CASKPRQGFVDEQFF. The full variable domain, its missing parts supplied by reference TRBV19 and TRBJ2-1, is DGGITQSPKYLFRKEGQNVTLSCEQNLNHDAMYWYRQDPGQGLRLIYYSQIVNDFQKGDIAEGYSVSREKKESFPLTVTSAQKNPTAFYLCASKPRQGFVDEQFFGPGTRLTVL.